This paragraph covers one T cell receptor beta chain sequence. What it binds is not known. The CDR3 is 14 residues long. Per the germline V gene, CDR1 is MDHEN and CDR2 is SYDVKM. The germline V and J ends were trimmed by 6 bases and 0 bases, with 8 bases remaining between them. The PCR had 60 Vbeta and 13 Jbeta primers. TCRdb keeps only in-frame clones here, not all; method: immunoSEQ multiplex PCR. The sample has more than 25,000 clones; about three fifths are singletons. This sample is drawn from a study of cytomegalovirus exposure and HLA in healthy donors. Study-level findings and limits: A later analysis linked a missense variant in DCLRE1C to the trimming of TCR beta V and J genes. Segments of the TCR beta V type were, in most cases, productive about 87% or about 30% of the time in an earlier analysis. Presence/absence analyses took donor sequencing depth as roughly uniform. Accurate HLA-A and HLA-B prediction from TCR beta sequences was reported for most subjects.

This sequence originates from a male donor in good health and CMV-seropositive. The gene calls are TRBV28 and TRBJ1-4; D might be TRBD1 (6 bases). Sequencing used PBMCs. Here the CDR3 DNA reads TGTGCCAGCAGGGGGGGGCCAACTAATGAAAAACTGTTTTTT. Protein sequence: CASRGGPTNEKLFF.